This TCR beta chain was captured by sequencing in a study of T cells in Graves' hyperthyroidism and ophthalmopathy. Fresh 10 ml peripheral blood yielded PBMCs. Study-level points and caveats: The model's output predicted ophthalmopathy at a median of roughly 6 months prior to onset.

A few counts support this clonotype. Its target is not known. It was RNA transcripts that yielded the amplified TCR beta CDR3 regions. Primed by the HTBI set, a first-round RT-PCR was run on the TCR CDR3. Using its own MiXCR run on the multiplex PCR reads, TCRdb lists one record per CDR3 protein. This sample has some 350,000 distinct CDR3 sequences, with around 25% found just once. Trimming removed 6 bases at V and 4 bases at J, with 9 bases between. The CDR3 length is 11 residues. CDR1 and CDR2 from the germline V gene are DFQATT and SNEGSKA (reference sequence). The TCR was taken from a man aged 45-65 years with Graves' hyperthyroidism. This chain links TRBV20-1 with TRBJ2-5; D is uncertain. Sequencing was carried out using blood. The CDR3 spells CSAIWLETQYF. CDR3 bases: TGCAGTGCAATCTGGTTAGAGACCCAGTACTTC.